Below, 29 T cell receptor beta chains from the same sample are listed, as sequenced in a study of blood T cell repertoires in COVID-19. This table comes from immunoSEQ multiplex PCR, and its TCRdb copy is limited to in-frame clones, with some not included. The profile shows some 120,000 clones, more than 70% of them singletons. The specimen sequenced was peripheral blood. These receptors came from a man in his 70s with acute or convalescent COVID-19.

In its sample, this clone was seen a few times. The V call is TRBV12-3 or TRBV12-4, the J call TRBJ1-3; TRBD1 aligns across 7 bases. J gave up 2 bases and V 6 bases, and 1 base lay outside the gene matches. The CDR3 consists of 13 residues. CDR3 protein: CASRGTAGNTIYF. CDR3 DNA sequence: TGTGCCAGCAGGGGGACAGCTGGAAACACCATATATTTT.

V usage is TRBV7-6 and J usage is TRBJ2-2; D is possibly TRBD1 (6 bases). This CDR3 has 17 amino acids. The germline V and J ends were trimmed by 0 bases and 5 bases, with 16 bases remaining between them. Germline values: CDR1 SGHVS, CDR2 FNYEAQ. The CDR3 nucleotides read TGTGCCAGCAGCTTAGCGGGGGCCGGGACATATACCGGGGAGCTGTTTTTT. It is translated as CASSLAGAGTYTGELFF.

In nucleotides, the CDR3 is TGCGCCAGCAGCGGAGTCACAGCAGGGGCATCCGAAAGCAGGTACTTC. The encoded protein is CASSGVTAGASESRYF. The chain links TRBV5-1 to TRBJ2-7; D is possibly TRBD1 (6 bases). The CDR3 loop spans 16 amino acids. The V and J ends lost 4 bases and 12 bases respectively, with 29 bases between them. Germline values: CDR1 SGHRS, CDR2 YFSETQ.

This chain connects TRBV6-6 to TRBJ1-5; D is unclear. Trimming took off 4 bases at V and 4 bases at J, with 11 bases between the two ends. Germline V gene lookup returns CDR1 MNHNY and CDR2 SVGAGI (reference sequence). The CDR3 extends over 14 amino acids. CDR3 protein: CASSSNSGNQPQHF. The CDR3 nucleotides are TGTGCCAGCAGTTCCAATTCGGGGAATCAGCCCCAGCATTTT.

V and J are TRBV5-1 and TRBJ1-1, with 9 nucleotides matching TRBD1. Looked up from germline, CDR1 is SGHRS and CDR2 is YFSETQ. The CDR3 has 16 amino acids. The trim removed 4 bases at V and 0 bases at J, leaving 7 bases unmatched. The CDR3 nucleotides read TGCGCCAGCAGCGACGGGACAGGGTGGGTGAACACTGAAGCTTTCTTT. It codes for CASSDGTGWVNTEAFF.

The rearrangement links TRBV5-4 to TRBJ1-1; weak D call: TRBD1 (5 bases). Germline values: CDR1 SGHNT, CDR2 YYREEE (reference sequence). Trimming took 4 bases from V and 0 from J, leaving 13 bases between them. This CDR3 region has 15 residues. The CDR3, as DNA: TGTGCCAGCAGCCCCCAGGGAGGAATGAACACTGAAGCTTTCTTT. It encodes CASSPQGGMNTEAFF.

In its sample, this clone was seen once. This rearrangement joins TRBV7-8 to TRBJ2-7, with D perhaps matching TRBD1 (5 bases). Germline loops: CDR1 SGHVS, CDR2 FQNEAQ. This CDR3 contains 14 residues. V gave up 7 bases and J gave up 3 bases, with 16 bases separating them. The CDR3 DNA sequence: TGTGCCAGCACCCCCTGGGGCAGCAACTACGAGCAGTACTTC. Its protein product is CASTPWGSNYEQYF.

V and J are TRBV11-2 and TRBJ1-2, with 8 bases identical to TRBD1. V trimming: 5 bases; J trimming: 2 bases; junction bases outside the gene matches: 7. The CDR3 has 15 residues. Germline-derived CDR1 and CDR2 are SGHAT and FQNNGV. The CDR3 reads CASSPMTGANYGYTF. The CDR3 DNA is TGTGCCAGCAGCCCCATGACAGGGGCGAACTATGGCTACACCTTC.

The V and J genes are TRBV5-4 and TRBJ2-4, with TRBD1 matching over 7 bases. This CDR3 comprises 15 residues. Germline CDR1 is SGHNT and CDR2 is YYREEE (reference sequence). V shed 3 bases, J shed 0 bases, and the junction held 3 bases outside the gene matches. CDR3 in DNA: TGTGCCAGCAGCTCAGGGGGTCTAGCCAAAAACATTCAGTACTTC. It yields the protein CASSSGGLAKNIQYF.

The V call is TRBV6-5, the J call TRBJ1-5; 10 bases are shared with TRBD1. The germline V gene encodes CDR1 MNHEY and CDR2 SVGAGI. The CDR3 runs 15 residues. Trimming cost V 5 bases and J 6 bases; bases outside gene matches: 7. The CDR3 DNA reads as TGTGCCAGCAGTCGGGACAGGGGATCGGGTCAGCCCCAGCATTTT. Its protein product is CASSRDRGSGQPQHF.

This chain links TRBV19 with TRBJ1-5, with 10 bases matching TRBD1. Unmatched junction bases numbered 13, after V lost 5 bases and J lost 0 bases. Looked up from germline, CDR1 is LNHDA and CDR2 is SQIVND (reference sequence). This CDR3 is 19 amino acids long. The CDR3 nucleotides are TGTGCCAGTAGTGTTTCCGGGACAGGGGAATTCGGTAGCAATCAGCCCCAGCATTTT. Protein product: CASSVSGTGEFGSNQPQHF.

The genes are TRBV5-1 and TRBJ2-5, with a possible D match to TRBD1 (7 bases). CDR3 length equals 20 residues. CDR1 and CDR2 (germline): SGHRS, YFSETQ. Trimming pared 4 bases from V and 4 bases from J, leaving 32 bases between. This chain's CDR3 is CASSPQWDHRRGPSRETQYF. CDR3 nucleotides: TGCGCCAGCAGCCCCCAGTGGGATCATCGGAGGGGGCCGTCGAGAGAGACCCAGTACTTC.

This sequence joins TRBV3-1 (or the pseudogene TRBV3-2) and TRBJ2-5; 8 bases match TRBD2. With V trimmed by 7 bases and J by 7 bases, 26 bases remained unmatched. Germline CDR1 is LGHDT and CDR2 is YNNKEL (reference sequence). There are 19 residues in the CDR3. The CDR3 reads CASNDAAGGRGGVLGTQYF. DNA for the CDR3: TGTGCCAGCAATGACGCGGCGGGGGGCCGGGGGGGGGTATTGGGGACCCAGTACTTC.

The chain has TRBV6-5 and TRBJ2-2; 8 bases are a match to TRBD1. Germline V gene lookup returns CDR1 MNHEY and CDR2 SVGAGI. The CDR3 spans 14 residues. V shed 6 bases, J shed 5 bases, and the junction held 5 bases outside the gene matches. CDR3 in amino acids: CASSHRTGTGELFF. The CDR3 DNA sequence: TGTGCCAGCAGCCACAGGACAGGGACCGGGGAGCTGTTTTTT.

The genes are TRBV15 and TRBJ2-5; 13 bases agree with TRBD2. Germline CDR1 reads LNHNV; CDR2 reads YYDKDF (reference sequence). This CDR3 is built from 20 residues. J gave up 5 bases and V 0 bases, and 15 bases lay outside the gene matches. This CDR3 is CATSRDRGTSGVGREETQYF. Written as DNA, the CDR3 is TGTGCCACCAGCAGAGATCGTGGGACTAGCGGGGTTGGTCGTGAGGAGACCCAGTACTTC.

The V call is TRBV4-1, the J call TRBJ2-6; possible D gene TRBD1, 6 bases. The CDR3 spans 18 residues. CDR1 is MGHRA and CDR2 is YSYEKL in the germline V gene. Trimming took 1 base from V and 2 from J, leaving 15 bases between them. This CDR3 reads CASSQGPSNRAGANVLTF. CDR3 sequence (DNA): TGCGCCAGCAGCCAAGGCCCCAGCAACAGGGCTGGGGCCAACGTCCTGACTTTC.

The CDR3 reads CASSTTTSGRRYF. CDR3 bases: TGTGCCAGTAGTACTACGACTAGCGGGAGGAGATATTTT. V is TRBV19 and J is TRBJ2-3; 13 bases are a match to TRBD2. Per the germline V gene, CDR1 is LNHDA and CDR2 is SQIVND (reference sequence). V dropped 4 bases and J dropped 15; count of bases not matched to a gene: 7. This CDR3 is 13 amino acids long.

The rearrangement links TRBV15 to TRBJ1-6, with D tentatively TRBD1 (6 bases). The germline CDR1 and CDR2 sequences are LNHNV and YYDKDF (reference sequence). V lost 2 bases, J lost 11 bases, and 13 bases lay in between. This CDR3 comprises 14 residues. The DNA for the CDR3 is TGTGCCACCAGCAGATACAGGGAAGATCCACCCCTCCACTTT. Protein product: CATSRYREDPPLHF.

The genes are TRBV15 and TRBJ1-6, with D unresolved. Trimming removed 0 bases from V and 9 bases from J, with 15 bases in between. The CDR3 runs to 16 residues. Germline values: CDR1 LNHNV, CDR2 YYDKDF (reference sequence). CDR3 region: CATSRDSELALSPLHF. The CDR3 DNA reads TGTGCCACCAGCAGAGATTCGGAGTTGGCCCTTTCACCCCTCCACTTT.

This chain links TRBV4-2 with TRBJ1-2, with 10 bases lining up with TRBD1. The V gene end was trimmed by 0 bases and the J gene end by 4 bases; junction bases not matched to a gene: 5. Germline CDR1 is LGHNA and CDR2 is YNFKEQ. This CDR3 has 16 residues. The CDR3 loop is CASSQDRTGGSYGYTF. DNA of the CDR3: TGTGCCAGCAGCCAAGATAGGACAGGGGGGAGCTATGGCTACACCTTC.

The chain is built from TRBV7-9 and TRBJ1-4; 8 bases are shared with TRBD1. The V gene's germline CDR1 is SEHNR and CDR2 FQNEAQ (reference sequence). The CDR3 runs 14 residues. Trimming cost V 5 bases and J 4 bases; bases outside gene matches: 3. The CDR3 is CASSIGQGNEKLFF. The CDR3 DNA is TGTGCCAGCAGCATTGGACAGGGTAATGAAAAACTGTTTTTT. The variable domain in full, with the rest retrieved from reference TRBV7-9 and TRBJ1-4, is DTGVSQNPRHKITKRGQNVTFRCDPISEHNRLYWYRQTLGQGPEFLTYFQNEAQLEKSRLLSDRFSAERPKGSFSTLEIQRTEQGDSAMYLCASSIGQGNEKLFFGSGTQLSVL.

This chain joins TRBV9 and TRBJ1-5; 9 nucleotides agree with TRBD1. This CDR3 contains 15 residues. Per germline, CDR1 SGDLS and CDR2 YYNGEE. Unmatched junction bases numbered 5, after V lost 0 bases and J lost 7 bases. This CDR3 is CASSVGTGGDQPQHF. CDR3 DNA: TGTGCCAGCAGCGTAGGAACAGGGGGCGACCAGCCCCAGCATTTT.

As regards this clone: One junction end disagrees with the germline gene, perhaps due to a read error. V usage is TRBV11-1 and J usage is TRBJ2-1, with TRBD1 matching over 9 bases. CDR1 is SGHAT and CDR2 is FQDESV in the germline V gene (reference sequence). CDR3 size: 15 residues. CDR3 bases: TGTGCCAGCAGCTTAGTGGTACAGGGGGCGATTGAGTCGGTCTTC. Protein product: CASSLVVQGAIESVF.

V and J are TRBV4-2 and TRBJ1-2; 10 bases are shared with TRBD1. The V gene end was trimmed by 3 bases and the J gene end by 8 bases; junction bases not matched to a gene: 6. The germline V gene has CDR1 LGHNA and CDR2 YNFKEQ. CDR3 size: 14 residues. Written as DNA, the CDR3 is TGTGCCAGCAGCCATCGACAGGGGGCAGAGGGCTACACCTTC. It is translated as CASSHRQGAEGYTF.

The J gene is TRBJ2-7, the V gene TRBV6-5; 7 nucleotides agree with TRBD1. J was trimmed by 0 bases and V by 6 bases; bases with no gene match: 8. Germline V gene lookup returns CDR1 MNHEY and CDR2 SVGAGI. The CDR3 extends over 15 amino acids. The CDR3 loop reads CASSTTGTDSYEQYF. The CDR3 DNA follows: TGTGCCAGCAGCACAACAGGGACAGACTCCTACGAGCAGTACTTC.

V and J are TRBV11-2 and TRBJ2-1, with D unresolved. The CDR3 totals 13 residues. Trimming shortened V by 6 bases and J by 7 bases, and 13 bases separated the two germline ends. CDR1 is SGHAT and CDR2 is FQNNGV in the germline V gene. CDR3 DNA sequence: TGTGCCAGCAGATCTAGTTTGGTAAATGAGCAGTTCTTC. This sequence encodes CASRSSLVNEQFF.

This chain connects TRBV20-1 to TRBJ2-2; no clear D gene. Germline CDR1 and CDR2: DFQATT and SNEGSKA (reference sequence). The length of the CDR3 is 14 residues. V lost 3 bases to trimming and J lost 1 base, with 9 bases between them. The CDR3 loop reads CSASETVNTGELFF. Here the CDR3 DNA reads TGCAGTGCTAGTGAAACAGTGAACACCGGGGAGCTGTTTTTT.

V usage is TRBV6-5 and J usage is TRBJ1-3; D call uncertain. Germline V gives CDR1 MNHEY, CDR2 SVGAGI. Trimming cost V 7 bases and J 0 bases, with 13 bases left between them. The CDR3 has 15 residues. The CDR3 nucleotides are TGTGCCAGCATTTCTGGGCACACCTCTGGAAACACCATATATTTT. The encoded protein is CASISGHTSGNTIYF.

V and J are TRBV11-1 and TRBJ2-1; unclear D gene. V was pared by 5 bases and J by 9 bases, with 14 bases between. The germline gives CDR1 SGHAT, CDR2 FQDESV (reference sequence). This CDR3 region has 13 residues. The CDR3 bases are TGTGCCAGCAGCCAGGCGCCTGTCGGTGAGCAGTTCTTC. Its protein is CASSQAPVGEQFF.